Presented here are 18 T cell receptor beta chains from one specimen sequenced in a study of blood T cell repertoires in COVID-19. Profiling relied on immunoSEQ multiplex PCR, and the TCRdb table lists in-frame clones only, not all of them. Of 51,000 or so clones listed, around nine tenths are singletons. Sequenced input: peripheral blood. Source of these receptors: an elderly man with acute or convalescent COVID-19.

This clone is a singleton in its sample. The genes are TRBV2 and TRBJ2-4; D unclear. CDR1 and CDR2 from the germline V gene are SNHLY and FYNNEI. The ends were cut back, 8 bases at V and 6 bases at J, with 14 bases in the middle. The length of the CDR3 is 13 residues. For the CDR3, the DNA is TGTGCCAGCCGTCCGCGAGCGACAAACATTCAGTACTTC. The encoded protein is CASRPRATNIQYF.

The V gene is TRBV20-1, the J gene TRBJ1-1; 10 positions agree with TRBD1. The V gene's germline CDR1 is DFQATT and CDR2 SNEGSKA (reference sequence). The CDR3 sequence is 15 residues long. Trimming cost V 3 bases and J 3 bases; bases outside gene matches: 7. CDR3 loop: CSASTQTGGHTEAFF. The CDR3 DNA sequence: TGCAGTGCTAGTACGCAGACAGGGGGCCACACTGAAGCTTTCTTT.

The chain carries TRBV11-2 and TRBJ2-5; 8 bases map to TRBD1. The CDR3 is 15 residues long. Unmatched junction bases numbered 6, after V lost 3 bases and J lost 3 bases. From germline, CDR1 is SGHAT and CDR2 FQNNGV. CDR3 sequence: CASSLGGQGEETQYF. DNA of the CDR3: TGTGCCAGCAGCTTGGGAGGACAGGGTGAAGAGACCCAGTACTTC. The full variable domain, completed using reference TRBV11-2 and TRBJ2-5, is EAGVAQSPRYKIIEKRQSVAFWCNPISGHATLYWYQQILGQGPKLLIQFQNNGVVDDSQLPKDRFSAERLKGVDSTLKIQPAKLEDSAVYLCASSLGGQGEETQYFGPGTRLLVL.

V usage is TRBV7-6 and J usage is TRBJ2-2; D not resolved. CDR1 and CDR2 (germline): SGHVS, FNYEAQ. This CDR3 has 14 residues. V lost 2 bases and J lost 0, with 4 bases in between. As DNA, the CDR3 is TGTGCCAGCAGCTTAACAGCGAACACCGGGGAGCTGTTTTTT. Protein product: CASSLTANTGELFF.

The chain uses TRBV5-1 and TRBJ2-5; 7 positions match TRBD2. The CDR3 runs 14 residues. Per the germline V gene, CDR1 is SGHRS and CDR2 is YFSETQ. V was clipped by 4 bases and J by 0 bases; unmatched bases: 3. The chain's CDR3 is CASSPGTNQETQYF. CDR3 nucleotide sequence: TGCGCCAGCAGCCCAGGGACTAACCAAGAGACCCAGTACTTC.

V is TRBV6-5 and J is TRBJ2-7; TRBD1 agrees at 10 bases. CDR1 is MNHEY and CDR2 is SVGAGI in the germline V gene. Trimming took 10 bases from V and 2 from J; bases not matched to a gene: 5. There are 13 residues in the CDR3. CDR3 bases: TGTGCCACCCGGGACAGGGGCACCTACGAGCAGTACTTC. It yields the protein CATRDRGTYEQYF.

The chain carries TRBV23-1 and TRBJ1-2; TRBD1 aligns across 7 bases. TRBV23-1 is placed among ORFs of uncertain function. The CDR3 extends over 15 amino acids. The ends lost 0 bases at V and 5 bases at J; junction bases unmatched: 6. The CDR3 here is CASSQSAGTDYGYTF. The CDR3 DNA reads TGCGCCAGCAGTCAATCGGCCGGGACAGATTATGGCTACACCTTC.

This clone was found a few times. The chain carries TRBV2 and TRBJ1-6, with 11 bases lining up with TRBD1. The V and J ends lost 4 bases and 7 bases, in that order; junction bases with no gene match: 0. Per germline, CDR1 SNHLY and CDR2 FYNNEI. This CDR3 has 14 amino acids. CDR3 in amino acids: CASSGDRGNSPLHF. In DNA, the CDR3 is TGTGCCAGCAGTGGGGACAGGGGGAATTCACCCCTCCACTTT. The full variable domain, its missing parts supplied by reference TRBV2 and TRBJ1-6, is EPEVTQTPSHQVTQMGQEVILRCVPISNHLYFYWYRQILGQKVEFLVSFYNNEISEKSEIFDDQFSVERPDGSNFTLKIRSTKLEDSAMYFCASSGDRGNSPLHFGNGTRLTVT.

CDR3: CASSLGQGDGYTF. As DNA, the CDR3 is TGCGCCAGCAGCTTGGGTCAGGGGGATGGCTACACCTTC. V is TRBV5-1 and J is TRBJ1-2; 7 nucleotides agree with TRBD1. With V trimmed by 0 bases and J by 6 bases, 2 bases remained unmatched. Germline-derived CDR1 and CDR2 are SGHRS and YFSETQ. The CDR3 runs 13 residues.

The chain uses TRBV5-1 and TRBJ2-2; D gene ambiguous. V lost 0 bases, J lost 3 bases, and 9 bases lay in between. The germline V gene has CDR1 SGHRS and CDR2 YFSETQ. CDR3 size: 15 residues. The CDR3 DNA reads TGCGCCAGCAGCTTGGGCACGGTGCACACCGGGGAGCTGTTTTTT. It encodes CASSLGTVHTGELFF.

This CDR3 reads CASSFLPLGGDQPQHF. In DNA, the CDR3 is TGCGCCAGCAGCTTTCTACCGCTCGGTGGAGATCAGCCCCAGCATTTT. This chain uses TRBV5-1 with TRBJ1-5, with D unclear. From germline, CDR1 is SGHRS and CDR2 YFSETQ. This CDR3 comprises 16 residues. The V end lost 2 bases, the J end lost 5 bases, and 17 bases lay between the germline ends. The complete variable domain, with remaining parts taken from reference TRBV5-1 and TRBJ1-5, reads KAGVTQTPRYLIKTRGQQVTLSCSPISGHRSVSWYQQTPGQGLQFLFEYFSETQRNKGNFPGRFSGRQFSNSRSEMNVSTLELGDSALYLCASSFLPLGGDQPQHFGDGTRLSIL.

This chain links TRBV5-7 with TRBJ1-5, with D unresolved. TRBV5-7 is identified as an open reading frame with a role that is uncertain. V lost 1 base, J lost 7 bases, and 15 bases lay in between. The CDR3 consists of 15 residues. The CDR3 loop is CASSLLVGAGQPQHF. CDR3 nucleotide sequence: TGTGCCAGCAGCTTGTTGGTGGGTGCGGGGCAGCCCCAGCATTTT.

The genes are TRBV7-9 and TRBJ1-5; TRBD1 might be the D (5 bases). This CDR3 region has 16 residues. V gave up 4 bases and J gave up 1 base, with 14 bases separating them. Germline CDR1 reads SEHNR; CDR2 reads FQNEAQ (reference sequence). The CDR3 sequence: CASSSAGGGSNQPQHF. DNA of the CDR3: TGTGCCAGCAGCTCGGCGGGGGGAGGGAGCAATCAGCCCCAGCATTTT.

The J gene is TRBJ1-4, the V gene TRBV7-9, with 8 bases identical to TRBD1. The germline CDR1 and CDR2 sequences are SEHNR and FQNEAQ (reference sequence). J gave up 4 bases and V 10 bases, and 2 bases lay outside the gene matches. The length of the CDR3 is 12 residues. CDR3: CATRGLNEKLFF. The CDR3 DNA reads TGTGCCACCAGGGGGCTTAATGAAAAACTGTTTTTT.

This clone was observed a few times. The chain couples TRBV29-1 to TRBJ2-5; D is possibly TRBD1 (6 bases). Per the germline V gene, CDR1 is SQVTM and CDR2 is ANQGSEA. The CDR3 is 12 amino acids. Trimming took off 8 bases at V and 0 bases at J, with 10 bases between the two ends. The CDR3 sequence: CSFGDNQETQYF. In nucleotides, the CDR3 is TGCAGCTTTGGGGACAACCAAGAGACCCAGTACTTC. The full variable domain, rest sourced from reference TRBV29-1 and TRBJ2-5, is SAVISQKPSRDICQRGTSLTIQCQVDSQVTMMFWYRQQPGQSLTLIATANQGSEATYESGFVIDKFPISRPNLTFSTLTVSNMSPEDSSIYLCSFGDNQETQYFGPGTRLLVL.

The chain carries TRBV9 and TRBJ2-7; TRBD1 aligns across 7 bases. CDR3 length: 14 amino acids. Trimming cost V 0 bases and J 7 bases; bases outside gene matches: 7. The germline V gene encodes CDR1 SGDLS and CDR2 YYNGEE. Written as DNA, the CDR3 is TGTGCCAGCAGCGTAGGATGGCAGGGGGAAGAGCAGTACTTC. Its protein product is CASSVGWQGEEQYF.

The rearrangement joins TRBV27 to TRBJ1-2; no clear D. The CDR3 is made up of 16 amino acids. The V gene lost 1 base and the J gene lost 2 bases, with 14 bases spanning the gap. CDR1 MNHEY and CDR2 SMNVEV come from the germline V gene (reference sequence). The CDR3 sequence is CASSLYPPWANYGYTF. CDR3 nucleotide sequence: TGTGCCAGCAGTTTATATCCGCCTTGGGCGAACTATGGCTACACCTTC.

The rearrangement joins TRBV20-1 to TRBJ2-5, with D perhaps matching TRBD2 (5 bases). Germline CDR1 and CDR2: DFQATT and SNEGSKA (reference sequence). The germline V and J ends were trimmed by 3 bases and 2 bases, with 10 bases remaining between them. This CDR3 spans 13 amino acids. CDR3 nucleotide sequence: TGCAGTGCTAGTCCGGACTTTCAAGAGACCCAGTACTTC. Protein product: CSASPDFQETQYF.